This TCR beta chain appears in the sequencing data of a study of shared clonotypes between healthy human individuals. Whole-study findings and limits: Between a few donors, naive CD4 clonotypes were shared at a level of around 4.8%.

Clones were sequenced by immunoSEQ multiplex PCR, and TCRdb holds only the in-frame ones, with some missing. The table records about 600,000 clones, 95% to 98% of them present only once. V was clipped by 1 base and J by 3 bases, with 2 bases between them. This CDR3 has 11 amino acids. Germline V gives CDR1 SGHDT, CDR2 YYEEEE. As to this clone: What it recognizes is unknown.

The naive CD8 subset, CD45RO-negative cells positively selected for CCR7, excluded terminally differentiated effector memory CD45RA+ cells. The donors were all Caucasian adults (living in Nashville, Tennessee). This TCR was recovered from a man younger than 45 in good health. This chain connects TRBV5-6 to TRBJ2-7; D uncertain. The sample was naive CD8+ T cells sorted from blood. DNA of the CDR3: TGTGCCAGCAGCTTGTTCTACGAGCAGTACTTC. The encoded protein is CASSLFYEQYF.